Listed here are 4 T cell receptor beta chains from one sample, sequenced in a study of T cells expressing NK-cell markers. TCRdb reanalyzed the 5' RACE reads and collapses them to one entry per CDR3 protein, without DNA. Its clone listing holds about 430,000 distinct CDR3 sequences. Sequencing was carried out using blood T cells: a sorted CD56 or NKG2C T cell subset, CD4+ or CD8+ T cells, or bulk PBMC T cells (not recorded which). The receptors stem from a woman in her 50s in good health.

The chain links TRBV3-1 to TRBJ2-3; TCRdb indicates TRBD1, and absent DNA this call remains unverified. The CDR3 has 16 residues. Per germline, CDR1 LGHDT and CDR2 YNNKEL (reference sequence). CDR3 region: CASSQDATQGSDTQYF.

This chain joins TRBV20-1 and TRBJ2-1; the TRBD2 assignment by TCRdb is unverifiable without DNA. The CDR3 totals 14 residues. The V gene's germline CDR1 is DFQATT and CDR2 SNEGSKA (reference sequence). The CDR3 spells CSTRRGGSLNEQFF.

The chain carries TRBV11-2 and TRBJ1-6. The CDR3 covers 15 residues. Germline-derived CDR1 and CDR2 are SGHAT and FQNNGV. CDR3 region: CASSLGAGSNSPLHF.

The chain joins TRBV5-6 to TRBJ2-7; TCRdb designates TRBD1, a call that cannot be tested without DNA. The CDR3 is 15 amino acids. Per the germline V gene, CDR1 is SGHDT and CDR2 is YYEEEE. Here the CDR3 reads CASSSVGGKGYEQYF.